Below, 31 T cell receptor beta chains from the same sample are listed, as sequenced in a study of T cells in Graves' hyperthyroidism and ophthalmopathy. What was amplified from RNA transcripts were TCR beta CDR3 regions. When the TCR CDR3 underwent first-round RT-PCR, the HTBI primer set was used. One entry per CDR3 protein results from TCRdb running MiXCR on the multiplex PCR reads. This sample has 300,000 to 450,000 distinct CDR3 sequences, with just under 15% found just once. The sample taken for sequencing was blood. The receptor source for this set is a woman in her 30s with Graves' hyperthyroidism.

On this clonotype itself: As the CDR3 is not closed by the conserved phenylalanine or tryptophan, this likely results from a read error. The gene calls are TRBV9 and TRBJ1-2; unclear D gene. Trimming took 5 bases from V and 0 from J, leaving 14 bases between them. Germline values: CDR1 SGDLS, CDR2 YYNGEE. This CDR3 comprises 15 residues. The DNA for the CDR3 is TGTGCCAGCAGTTTAGAGGAGGCCCCTAACTATGGCTACACCTCC. Translating it yields CASSLEEAPNYGYTS.

The chain is built from TRBV20-1 and TRBJ2-5; unclear D gene. The V end lost 6 bases, the J end lost 4 bases, and 18 bases lay between the germline ends. The CDR3 totals 14 residues. CDR1 DFQATT and CDR2 SNEGSKA come from the germline V gene (reference sequence). CDR3 bases: TGCAGTGCCCCCTCGGCCCCCTGGGGAGAGACCCAGTACTTC. Translated, it gives CSAPSAPWGETQYF.

This clonotype showed up many times. J is TRBJ1-6 and V is TRBV28; unclear D gene. V lost 7 bases, J lost 5 bases, and 12 bases lay in between. Per the germline V gene, CDR1 is MDHEN and CDR2 is SYDVKM. The CDR3 is 14 residues long. CDR3 in DNA: TGTGCCAGCATGAATGGGGAGAATAATTCACCCCTCCACTTT. This encodes CASMNGENNSPLHF.

This clonotype was detected a few times. The chain uses TRBV15 and TRBJ1-1, with D tentatively TRBD1 (6 bases). CDR3 size: 16 residues. The ends were cut back, 0 bases at V and 1 base at J, with 12 bases in the middle. Germline V gene sequence: CDR1 LNHNV, CDR2 YYDKDF (reference sequence). The CDR3 DNA reads as TGTGCCACCAGCAGAGACCCCGGACAGAAGAACACTGAAGCTTTCTTT. Protein sequence: CATSRDPGQKNTEAFF.

This clonotype was seen a handful of times. Written as DNA, the CDR3 is TGTGCCAGCAGCTTGCGGACTAGCGGGGCCTACGAGCAGTACTTC. Translated, it gives CASSLRTSGAYEQYF. The rearrangement joins TRBV13 to TRBJ2-7, with 12 bases that match TRBD2. Trimming removed 3 bases from V and 2 bases from J; junction bases left unmatched: 2. The CDR3 runs 15 residues. Germline-derived CDR1 and CDR2 are PRHDT and FYEKMQ (reference sequence).

This clonotype was counted a few times. The genes are TRBV24-1 and TRBJ2-1, with 9 bases lining up with TRBD2. CDR1 is KGHDR and CDR2 is SFDVKD in the germline V gene. CDR3 length: 15 amino acids. After removal of 9 bases from V and 8 bases from J, the junction contained 13 bases not matched to a gene. CDR3 nucleotides: TGTGCCACCCATAGCGGGAGCGCATCTTATCATGAGCAGTTCTTC. Its translation is CATHSGSASYHEQFF.

This clonotype was counted only a few times. This sequence joins TRBV12-3 or TRBV12-4 and TRBJ1-4; the D is unclear. Deletions cut 6 bases from V and 2 bases from J, with 10 bases between. This CDR3 comprises 14 residues. The CDR3 here is CASSTRHTNEKLFF. CDR3 coding DNA: TGTGCCAGCAGCACGAGACACACTAATGAAAAACTGTTTTTT.

This clonotype showed up many times. The rearrangement links TRBV7-2 to TRBJ2-2; TRBD1 might be the D (5 bases). Germline V CDR1 and CDR2: SGHTA, FQGNSA. CDR3 length equals 16 residues. Deletions cut 5 bases from V and 4 bases from J, with 17 bases between. The chain's CDR3 is CASSLSTDRITGELFF. CDR3 coding DNA: TGTGCCAGCAGCCTTTCCACAGACAGAATCACCGGGGAGCTGTTTTTT. Full variable domain (rest looked up from reference TRBV7-2 and TRBJ2-2): GAGVSQSPSNKVTEKGKDVELRCDPISGHTALYWYRQSLGQGLEFLIYFQGNSAPDKSGLPSDRFSAERTGGSVSTLTIQRTQQEDSAVYLCASSLSTDRITGELFFGEGSRLTVL.

This clonotype was counted a few times. The chain has TRBV7-9 and TRBJ1-2; D gene uncertain. The V and J ends lost 1 base and 8 bases respectively, with 5 bases between them. This CDR3 spans 11 amino acids. CDR1 and CDR2 from the germline V gene are SEHNR and FQNEAQ (reference sequence). The CDR3 region has the DNA TGTGCCAGCAGCTTAGAGAACGGCTACACCTTC. This sequence encodes CASSLENGYTF. The entire variable domain, with the rest obtained from reference TRBV7-9 and TRBJ1-2, is as follows: DTGVSQNPRHKITKRGQNVTFRCDPISEHNRLYWYRQTLGQGPEFLTYFQNEAQLEKSRLLSDRFSAERPKGSFSTLEIQRTEQGDSAMYLCASSLENGYTFGSGTRLTVV.

The chain links TRBV9 to TRBJ1-3, with D perhaps matching TRBD1 (5 bases). V was cut by 3 bases and J by 2 bases, with 12 bases left in between. Germline CDR1 and CDR2: SGDLS and YYNGEE. The CDR3 contains 15 residues. The CDR3 loop is CASSASGTPGNTIYF. For the CDR3, the DNA is TGTGCCAGCAGCGCATCCGGGACTCCTGGAAACACCATATATTTT.

This clonotype has ten or more counts. This chain links TRBV11-2 with TRBJ2-2; 7 bases match TRBD1. Losses at the gene ends were 5 bases for V and 3 bases for J; bases not matched to a gene: 9. The CDR3 sequence is 16 residues long. Germline V gene lookup returns CDR1 SGHAT and CDR2 FQNNGV. The CDR3: CASSPRQGIDTGELFF. The CDR3, as DNA: TGTGCCAGCAGCCCCAGACAGGGAATAGACACCGGGGAGCTGTTTTTT.

This clonotype was counted ten times or more. The chain recombines TRBV20-1 with TRBJ2-3; 9 nucleotides agree with TRBD2. The germline V gene encodes CDR1 DFQATT and CDR2 SNEGSKA (reference sequence). The CDR3 sequence is 17 residues long. The V gene end was trimmed by 1 base and the J gene end by 6 bases; junction bases not matched to a gene: 14. CDR3 coding DNA: TGCAGTGCTAGAGGATCACTAGCGGGCGGTCGGGCCGATACGCAGTATTTT. Its translation is CSARGSLAGGRADTQYF.

This clonotype has at least ten counts. The V and J genes are TRBV7-9 and TRBJ2-5; D is possibly TRBD1 or TRBD2 (6 bases each). CDR1 SEHNR and CDR2 FQNEAQ come from the germline V gene (reference sequence). This CDR3 has 14 amino acids. Trimming took off 5 bases at V and 4 bases at J, with 14 bases between the two ends. This CDR3 reads CASSLIQGGETQYF. CDR3 DNA sequence: TGTGCCAGCAGCCTCATACAGGGAGGAGAGACCCAGTACTTC. Full variable domain (outside the CDR3, taken from reference TRBV7-9 and TRBJ2-5): DTGVSQNPRHKITKRGQNVTFRCDPISEHNRLYWYRQTLGQGPEFLTYFQNEAQLEKSRLLSDRFSAERPKGSFSTLEIQRTEQGDSAMYLCASSLIQGGETQYFGPGTRLLVL.

Only a few counts were recorded for this clonotype. CDR3: CSAEALAGRNEQFF. The CDR3 nucleotides are TGCAGTGCTGAGGCCCTGGCAGGGCGGAATGAGCAGTTCTTC. V and J are TRBV20-1 and TRBJ2-1; a weak D match, TRBD1 (5 bases). The CDR3 extends over 14 amino acids. The V gene lost 5 bases and the J gene lost 7 bases, with 18 bases spanning the gap. The germline gives CDR1 DFQATT, CDR2 SNEGSKA (reference sequence).

This clonotype occurred many times. V and J are TRBV30 and TRBJ2-1; D ambiguous. V was clipped by 2 bases and J by 3 bases, with 14 bases between them. Germline CDR1 and CDR2: GTSNPN and SVGIG (reference sequence). This CDR3 spans 15 amino acids. This CDR3 reads CAWSHIRSYYNEQFF. Written as DNA, the CDR3 is TGTGCCTGGAGTCATATACGGTCCTACTACAATGAGCAGTTCTTC.

In its sample, this clonotype was seen many times. This chain links TRBV11-2 with TRBJ2-3, with a possible D match to TRBD2 (6 bases). Per the germline V gene, CDR1 is SGHAT and CDR2 is FQNNGV. Between the trimmed V and J ends, which lost 8 bases and 2 bases, there was a span of 17 bases. CDR3 length: 15 residues. The CDR3 here is CASSETRALTDTQYF. In DNA form, the CDR3 reads TGTGCCAGCTCTGAGACTAGGGCCCTCACAGATACGCAGTATTTT. Full variable domain (remainder filled in from reference TRBV11-2 and TRBJ2-3): EAGVAQSPRYKIIEKRQSVAFWCNPISGHATLYWYQQILGQGPKLLIQFQNNGVVDDSQLPKDRFSAERLKGVDSTLKIQPAKLEDSAVYLCASSETRALTDTQYFGPGTRLTVL.

This clonotype showed up just a few times. The CDR3 loop is CASSHYQGVNTGELFF. In DNA form, the CDR3 reads TGTGCCAGCAGCCATTACCAGGGTGTAAACACCGGGGAGCTGTTTTTT. This sequence joins TRBV14 and TRBJ2-2; maybe TRBD1 (5 bases). This CDR3 has 16 residues. CDR1 is SGHDN and CDR2 is FVKESK in the germline V gene. V lost 3 bases and J lost 2, with 13 bases in between.

As for this clonotype: Sequence at one end of the junction differs from germline and may be a read error. The V gene is TRBV5-5, the J gene TRBJ1-2; weak D call: TRBD1 (5 bases). This CDR3 has 16 amino acids. Germline V lookup: CDR1 SGHKS, CDR2 YYEKEE (reference sequence). DNA of the CDR3: TGTTCCAGCAGCTTGGCCGCGGGACCTGGGAACTATGGCTACACCTTC. Its protein is CSSSLAAGPGNYGYTF.

This clonotype was seen a handful of times. The chain carries TRBV29-1 and TRBJ2-7; D possibly matches TRBD1 or TRBD2 (5 bases each). V lost 4 bases and J lost 2, with 12 bases in between. CDR3 size: 13 residues. Germline CDR1 reads SQVTM; CDR2 reads ANQGSEA. DNA for the CDR3: TGCAGCGTTGGTGGGACCTTTGCCTACGAGCAGTACTTC. Amino acid sequence: CSVGGTFAYEQYF.

This clonotype occurred many times. CDR3 region: CASSTSGSRAETQYF. CDR3 in DNA: TGTGCCAGCAGCACTAGCGGGAGTCGCGCAGAGACCCAGTACTTC. The rearrangement uses TRBV12-3 or TRBV12-4 and TRBJ2-5; 11 bases map to TRBD2. Losses at the gene ends were 6 bases for V and 4 bases for J; bases not matched to a gene: 7. The CDR3 extends over 15 amino acids.

The chain joins TRBV7-9 to TRBJ2-3; 13 bases map to TRBD2. The trim removed 4 bases at V and 1 base at J, leaving 8 bases unmatched. CDR3 length: 18 amino acids. Germline CDR1 SEHNR, CDR2 FQNEAQ (reference sequence). CDR3 bases: TGTGCCAGCAGCTCCGGACTAGCGGGAGTCTCGGGCACAGATACGCAGTATTTT. Translating gives CASSSGLAGVSGTDTQYF.

This clonotype was seen more than once but under ten times. This chain uses TRBV20-1 with TRBJ2-3, with TRBD2 matching 11 bases. Trimming at V came to 7 bases and at J to 1 base, leaving 13 bases not matched to a gene. Looked up from germline, CDR1 is DFQATT and CDR2 is SNEGSKA (reference sequence). The CDR3 spans 17 residues. The DNA of the CDR3 is TGCAGTGGATTGAATAGCGGGAGGGTCGATGGCACAGATACGCAGTATTTT. It translates to CSGLNSGRVDGTDTQYF.

This clonotype appeared many times. This chain joins TRBV7-2 and TRBJ2-5; D uncertain. The CDR3 length is 14 residues. Trimming took 4 bases from V and 3 from J, leaving 12 bases between them. Looked up from germline, CDR1 is SGHTA and CDR2 is FQGNSA. The DNA of the CDR3 is TGTGCCAGCAGCTACCCCCGGGCGGAAGAGACCCAGTACTTC. Amino acids: CASSYPRAEETQYF.

This clonotype appeared many times. This chain links TRBV7-2 with TRBJ2-1; a weak D match, TRBD2 (6 bases). Germline V gene data show CDR1 as SGHTA and CDR2 as FQGNSA. V lost 3 bases to trimming and J lost 9 bases, with 15 bases between them. This CDR3 has 14 amino acids. CDR3 loop: CASSLNGDWGEQFF. CDR3 coding DNA: TGTGCCAGCAGCTTGAACGGGGACTGGGGTGAGCAGTTCTTC.

In the case of this clonotype: One junction end does not reproduce the germline sequence, and a read error may be involved. The chain uses TRBV27 and TRBJ1-1; TRBD1 is a possible D gene (5 bases). The CDR3 runs to 15 residues. The V gene's germline CDR1 is MNHEY and CDR2 SMNVEV (reference sequence). For the CDR3, the DNA is TGTGCCGGCAGTTTGGGGCGGACGAGTAGCACTGAAGCTTTCTTT. Amino acids: CAGSLGRTSSTEAFF.

This chain connects TRBV27 to TRBJ1-5; D gene unclear. V dropped 6 bases and J dropped 6 bases, with 9 bases sitting between them. In germline, CDR1 is MNHEY, CDR2 SMNVEV (reference sequence). The CDR3 runs 12 residues. CDR3 bases: TGTGCCAGCAGCGGAGGAAGTCAGCCCCAGCATTTT. Amino acid sequence: CASSGGSQPQHF.

The genes are TRBV24-1 and TRBJ2-1, with 10 bases identical to TRBD1. This CDR3 contains 15 residues. Germline V gene data show CDR1 as KGHDR and CDR2 as SFDVKD. After removal of 3 bases from V and 6 bases from J, the junction contained 4 bases not matched to a gene. Written as DNA, the CDR3 is TGTGCCACCAGTGATGTTGGACAGGGGGTCAATGAGCAGTTCTTC. Protein: CATSDVGQGVNEQFF.

This clonotype was seen a few times. The chain recombines TRBV20-1 with TRBJ2-7; 7 positions agree with TRBD1. The CDR3 consists of 13 residues. Trimming at V came to 5 bases and at J to 2 bases, leaving 6 bases not matched to a gene. The germline V gene encodes CDR1 DFQATT and CDR2 SNEGSKA (reference sequence). The CDR3 DNA is TGCAGTGCTCCGACAGGGACCACCTACGAGCAGTACTTC. Its protein product is CSAPTGTTYEQYF.

This clonotype rates as large. The chain combines TRBV28 with TRBJ2-2, with D unresolved. With 7 bases removed from V and 3 bases from J, the gap between germline ends came to 15 bases. Germline CDR1 and CDR2: MDHEN and SYDVKM. The CDR3 sequence is 15 residues long. The CDR3 spells CASTPTRSDTGELFF. DNA of the CDR3: TGTGCCAGCACCCCAACCAGGTCGGACACCGGGGAGCTGTTTTTT.

This clonotype appeared many times. The genes are TRBV4-1 and TRBJ2-1, with D maybe TRBD1 (5 bases). Deletions cut 6 bases from V and 3 bases from J, with 12 bases between. The CDR3 is made up of 14 amino acids. CDR1 and CDR2 (germline): MGHRA, YSYEKL. CDR3: CASRPGLFYNEQFF. The CDR3 nucleotides read TGCGCCAGCAGACCAGGGTTATTCTACAATGAGCAGTTCTTC.

This clonotype was recorded a few times. V is TRBV20-1 and J is TRBJ2-7; 9 nucleotides align to TRBD1. This CDR3 contains 17 residues. The V gene's germline CDR1 is DFQATT and CDR2 SNEGSKA (reference sequence). After removal of 4 bases from V and 0 bases from J, the junction contained 13 bases not matched to a gene. Written as DNA, the CDR3 is TGCAGTGCTATAAACTCAAACAGGGGGCCAAGCTCCTACGAGCAGTACTTC. Translated, it gives CSAINSNRGPSSYEQYF.